The clone carrying this T cell receptor (beta chain) was found once. Its antigen is unknown. Incorporated into the TCR beta cDNA libraries were unique molecular identifiers, which served to reduce PCR and sequencing biases. The source material, 1 to 10 million T cells, gave rise to about 490,000 cDNA molecules. TCRdb recomputed calls from the PCR reads with MiXCR, one row per CDR3 protein. The sample includes fewer than 550,000 distinct CDR3 sequences, under 40% of them seen just once. From germline, CDR1 is SQVTM and CDR2 ANQGSEA. Trimming took off 6 bases at V and 1 base at J, with 12 bases between the two ends. This CDR3 spans 13 amino acids. This record comes from a study of post-analysis software for immune sequencing data. Across the study: Clinical courses comprised relapsing-remitting, secondary progressive and progressive-relapsing multiple sclerosis.

General study results and limits: Diversity measured as normalized Chao1 was significantly lower in multiple sclerosis patients than in controls. F measure clustering grouped samples strongly by preparation batch. In patients, TRBV5-6, TRBV5-1 and TRBV20-1 belonged to five TRBV segments found more frequently than in controls.

The J gene is TRBJ1-1, the V gene TRBV29-1, with D perhaps matching TRBD1 (6 bases). The source of this sequence is a girl under 18 with multiple sclerosis. Sequencing was carried out using blood. The CDR3 nucleotides read TGCAGCGTAGACACAGGGCCGAACACTGAAGCTTTCTTT. This encodes CSVDTGPNTEAFF.